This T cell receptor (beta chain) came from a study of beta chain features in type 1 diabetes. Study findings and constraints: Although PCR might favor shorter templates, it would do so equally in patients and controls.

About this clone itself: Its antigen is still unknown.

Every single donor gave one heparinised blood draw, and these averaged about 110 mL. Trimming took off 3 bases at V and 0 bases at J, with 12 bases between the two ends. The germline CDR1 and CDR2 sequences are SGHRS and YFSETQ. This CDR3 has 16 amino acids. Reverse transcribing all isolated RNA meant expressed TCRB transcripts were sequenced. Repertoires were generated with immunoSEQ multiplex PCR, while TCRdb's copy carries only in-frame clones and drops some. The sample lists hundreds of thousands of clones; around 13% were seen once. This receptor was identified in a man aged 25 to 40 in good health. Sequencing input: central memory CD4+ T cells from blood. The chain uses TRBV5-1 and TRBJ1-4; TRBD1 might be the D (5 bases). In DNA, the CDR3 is TGCGCCAGCAGCTACGGACCAGGGTCAACTAATGAAAAACTGTTTTTT. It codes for CASSYGPGSTNEKLFF.